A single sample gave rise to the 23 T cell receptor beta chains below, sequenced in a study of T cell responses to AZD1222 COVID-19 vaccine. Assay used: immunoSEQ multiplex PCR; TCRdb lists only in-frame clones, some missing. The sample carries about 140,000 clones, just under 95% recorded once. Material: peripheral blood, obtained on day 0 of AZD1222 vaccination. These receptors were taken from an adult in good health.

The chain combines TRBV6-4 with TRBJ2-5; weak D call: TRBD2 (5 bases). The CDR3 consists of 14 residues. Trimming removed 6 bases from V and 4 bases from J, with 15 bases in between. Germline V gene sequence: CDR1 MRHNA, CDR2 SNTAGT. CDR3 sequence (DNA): TGTGCCAGCAGCGCCCGAGGGTTTGGAGAGACCCAGTACTTC. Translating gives CASSARGFGETQYF.

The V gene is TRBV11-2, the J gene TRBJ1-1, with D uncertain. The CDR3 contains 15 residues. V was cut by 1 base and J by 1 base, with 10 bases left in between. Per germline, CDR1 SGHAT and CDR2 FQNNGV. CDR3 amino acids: CASSLVGRPNTEAFF. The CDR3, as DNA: TGTGCCAGCAGCTTAGTCGGCAGACCGAACACTGAAGCTTTCTTT.

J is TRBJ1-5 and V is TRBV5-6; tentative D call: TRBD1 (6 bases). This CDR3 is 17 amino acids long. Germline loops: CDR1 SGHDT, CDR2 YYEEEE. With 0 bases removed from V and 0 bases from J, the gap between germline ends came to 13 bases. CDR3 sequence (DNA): TGTGCCAGCAGCTTGGCAGGGGCAGGGGATAGCAATCAGCCCCAGCATTTT. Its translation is CASSLAGAGDSNQPQHF.

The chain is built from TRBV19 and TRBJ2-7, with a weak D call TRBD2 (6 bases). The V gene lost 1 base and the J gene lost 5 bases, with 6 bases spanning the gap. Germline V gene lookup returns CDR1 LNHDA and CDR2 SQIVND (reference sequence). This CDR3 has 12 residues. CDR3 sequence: CASSIGRDEQYF. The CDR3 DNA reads TGTGCCAGTAGTATAGGGAGGGACGAGCAGTACTTC.

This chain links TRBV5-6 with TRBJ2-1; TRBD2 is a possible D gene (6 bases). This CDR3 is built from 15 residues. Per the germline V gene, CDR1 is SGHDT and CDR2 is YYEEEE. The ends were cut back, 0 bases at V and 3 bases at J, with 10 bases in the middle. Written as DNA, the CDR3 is TGTGCCAGCAGCTTGGTCGGGAGAGGCTACAATGAGCAGTTCTTC. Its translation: CASSLVGRGYNEQFF. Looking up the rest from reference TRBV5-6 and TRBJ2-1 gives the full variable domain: DAGVTQSPTHLIKTRGQQVTLRCSPKSGHDTVSWYQQALGQGPQFIFQYYEEEERQRGNFPDRFSGHQFPNYSSELNVNALLLGDSALYLCASSLVGRGYNEQFFGPGTRLTVL.

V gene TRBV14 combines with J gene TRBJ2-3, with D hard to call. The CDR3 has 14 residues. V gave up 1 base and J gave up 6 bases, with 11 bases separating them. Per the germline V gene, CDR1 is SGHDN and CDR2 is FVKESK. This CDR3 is CASSQGIPADTQYF. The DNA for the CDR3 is TGTGCCAGCAGCCAAGGAATCCCGGCGGATACGCAGTATTTT.

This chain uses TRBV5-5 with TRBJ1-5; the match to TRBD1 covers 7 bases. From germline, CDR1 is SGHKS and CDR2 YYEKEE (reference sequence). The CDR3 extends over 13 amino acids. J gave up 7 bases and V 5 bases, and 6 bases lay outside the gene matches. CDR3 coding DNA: TGTGCCAGCAGGCGGGGGACAGACCAGCCCCAGCATTTT. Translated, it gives CASRRGTDQPQHF.

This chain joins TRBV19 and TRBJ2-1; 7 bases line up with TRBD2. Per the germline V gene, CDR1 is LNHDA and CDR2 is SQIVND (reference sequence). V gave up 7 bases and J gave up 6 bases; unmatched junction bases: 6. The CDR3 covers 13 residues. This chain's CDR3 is CASTSASGNEQFF. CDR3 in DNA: TGTGCCAGTACCTCAGCTAGCGGCAATGAGCAGTTCTTC. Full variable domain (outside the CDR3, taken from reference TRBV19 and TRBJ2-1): DGGITQSPKYLFRKEGQNVTLSCEQNLNHDAMYWYRQDPGQGLRLIYYSQIVNDFQKGDIAEGYSVSREKKESFPLTVTSAQKNPTAFYLCASTSASGNEQFFGPGTRLTVL.

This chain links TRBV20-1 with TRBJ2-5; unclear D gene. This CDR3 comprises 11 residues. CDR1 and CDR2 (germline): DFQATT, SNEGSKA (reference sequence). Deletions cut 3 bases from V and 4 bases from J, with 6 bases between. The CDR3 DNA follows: TGCAGTGCTAGTGGAGCAGAGACCCAGTACTTC. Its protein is CSASGAETQYF.

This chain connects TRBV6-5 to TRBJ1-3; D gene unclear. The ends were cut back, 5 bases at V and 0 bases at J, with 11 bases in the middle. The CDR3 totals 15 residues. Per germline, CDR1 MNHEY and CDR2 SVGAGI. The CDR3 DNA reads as TGTGCCAGCAGTCCGGGCCCCGACTCTGGAAACACCATATATTTT. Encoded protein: CASSPGPDSGNTIYF.

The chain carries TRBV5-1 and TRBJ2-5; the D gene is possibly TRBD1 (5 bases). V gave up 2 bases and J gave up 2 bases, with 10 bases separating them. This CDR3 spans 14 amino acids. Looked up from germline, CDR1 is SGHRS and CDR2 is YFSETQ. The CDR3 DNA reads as TGCGCCAGCAGCTTCAGGGCCCTACAAGAGACCCAGTACTTC. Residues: CASSFRALQETQYF.

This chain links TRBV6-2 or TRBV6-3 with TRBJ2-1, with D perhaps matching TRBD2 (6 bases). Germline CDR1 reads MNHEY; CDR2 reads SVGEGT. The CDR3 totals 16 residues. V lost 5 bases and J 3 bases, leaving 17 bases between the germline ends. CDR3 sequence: CASSPLPGLGYNEQFF. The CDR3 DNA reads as TGTGCCAGCAGTCCCCTTCCGGGACTGGGCTACAATGAGCAGTTCTTC.

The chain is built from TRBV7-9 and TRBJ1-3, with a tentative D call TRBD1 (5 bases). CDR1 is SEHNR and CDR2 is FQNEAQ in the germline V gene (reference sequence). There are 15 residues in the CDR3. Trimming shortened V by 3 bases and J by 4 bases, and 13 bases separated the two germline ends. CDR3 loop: CASSLSRVEGNTIYF. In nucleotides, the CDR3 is TGTGCCAGCAGCTTGTCCAGGGTGGAAGGAAACACCATATATTTT.

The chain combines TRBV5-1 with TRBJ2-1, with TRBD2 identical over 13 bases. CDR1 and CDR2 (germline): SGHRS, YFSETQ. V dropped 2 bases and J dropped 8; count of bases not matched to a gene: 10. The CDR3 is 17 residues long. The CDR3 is CASSLGLAGAFEDEQFF. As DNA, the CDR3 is TGCGCCAGCAGCTTAGGACTAGCGGGGGCCTTTGAGGATGAGCAGTTCTTC.

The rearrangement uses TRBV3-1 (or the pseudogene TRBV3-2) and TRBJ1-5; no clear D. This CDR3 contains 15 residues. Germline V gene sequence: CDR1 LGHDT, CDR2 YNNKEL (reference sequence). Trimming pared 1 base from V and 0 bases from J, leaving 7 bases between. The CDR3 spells CASSQGRDSNQPQHF. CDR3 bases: TGTGCCAGCAGCCAAGGACGGGATAGCAATCAGCCCCAGCATTTT.

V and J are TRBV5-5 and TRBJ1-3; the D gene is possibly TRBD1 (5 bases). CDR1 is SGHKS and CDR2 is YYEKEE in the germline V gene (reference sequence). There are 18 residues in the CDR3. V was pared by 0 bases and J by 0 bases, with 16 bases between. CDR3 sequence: CASSLDLAGPFSGNTIYF. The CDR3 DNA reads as TGTGCCAGCAGCTTGGACCTCGCGGGGCCCTTCTCTGGAAACACCATATATTTT.

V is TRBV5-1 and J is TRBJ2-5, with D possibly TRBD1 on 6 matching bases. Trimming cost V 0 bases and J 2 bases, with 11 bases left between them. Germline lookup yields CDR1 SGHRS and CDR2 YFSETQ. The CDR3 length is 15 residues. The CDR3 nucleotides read TGCGCCAGCAGCTTGGTTGGGGGCCCACAAGAGACCCAGTACTTC. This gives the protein CASSLVGGPQETQYF. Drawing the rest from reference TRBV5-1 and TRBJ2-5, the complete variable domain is KAGVTQTPRYLIKTRGQQVTLSCSPISGHRSVSWYQQTPGQGLQFLFEYFSETQRNKGNFPGRFSGRQFSNSRSEMNVSTLELGDSALYLCASSLVGGPQETQYFGPGTRLLVL.

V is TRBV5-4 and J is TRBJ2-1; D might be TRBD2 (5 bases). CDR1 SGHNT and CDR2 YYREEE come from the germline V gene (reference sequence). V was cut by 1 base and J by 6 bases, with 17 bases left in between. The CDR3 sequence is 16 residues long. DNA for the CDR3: TGTGCCAGCAGCTTGTTGGGATGGCGGGCGGCCAATGAGCAGTTCTTC. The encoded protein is CASSLLGWRAANEQFF.

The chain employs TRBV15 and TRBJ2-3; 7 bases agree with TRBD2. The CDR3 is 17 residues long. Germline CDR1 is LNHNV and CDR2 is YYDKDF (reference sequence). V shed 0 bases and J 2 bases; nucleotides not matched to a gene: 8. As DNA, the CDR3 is TGTGCCACCAGCAGAGATTATCCTAGCGGTTCCACAGATACGCAGTATTTT. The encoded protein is CATSRDYPSGSTDTQYF.

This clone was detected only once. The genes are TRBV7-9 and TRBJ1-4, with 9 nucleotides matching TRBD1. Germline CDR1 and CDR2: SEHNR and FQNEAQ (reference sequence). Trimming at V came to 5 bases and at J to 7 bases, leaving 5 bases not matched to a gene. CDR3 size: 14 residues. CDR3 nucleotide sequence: TGTGCCAGCAGCCGGGACAGGGCGAGTGAAAAACTGTTTTTT. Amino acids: CASSRDRASEKLFF.

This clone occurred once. Here the CDR3 DNA reads TGTGCCACCCGAGGACAGGGTAACACTGAAGCTTTCTTT. Translated, it gives CATRGQGNTEAFF. The V and J genes are TRBV12-3 or TRBV12-4 and TRBJ1-1; TRBD1 matches at 8 bases. The length of the CDR3 is 13 residues. The V and J ends lost 10 bases and 2 bases, in that order; junction bases with no gene match: 6.

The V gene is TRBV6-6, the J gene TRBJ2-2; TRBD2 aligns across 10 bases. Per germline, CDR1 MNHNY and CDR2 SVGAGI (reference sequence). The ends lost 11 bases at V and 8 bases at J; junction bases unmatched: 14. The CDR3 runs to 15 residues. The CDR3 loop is CAVSSSGGQLGELFF. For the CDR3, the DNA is TGTGCCGTCTCCTCTAGCGGGGGTCAATTGGGGGAGCTGTTTTTT.

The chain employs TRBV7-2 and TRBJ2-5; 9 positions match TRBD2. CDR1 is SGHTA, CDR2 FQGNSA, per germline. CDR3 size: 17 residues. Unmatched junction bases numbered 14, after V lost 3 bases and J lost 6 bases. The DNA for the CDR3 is TGTGCCAGCAGCTTCGGGCGGGAGGGCCTGGATTGGAAGACCCAGTACTTC. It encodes CASSFGREGLDWKTQYF.